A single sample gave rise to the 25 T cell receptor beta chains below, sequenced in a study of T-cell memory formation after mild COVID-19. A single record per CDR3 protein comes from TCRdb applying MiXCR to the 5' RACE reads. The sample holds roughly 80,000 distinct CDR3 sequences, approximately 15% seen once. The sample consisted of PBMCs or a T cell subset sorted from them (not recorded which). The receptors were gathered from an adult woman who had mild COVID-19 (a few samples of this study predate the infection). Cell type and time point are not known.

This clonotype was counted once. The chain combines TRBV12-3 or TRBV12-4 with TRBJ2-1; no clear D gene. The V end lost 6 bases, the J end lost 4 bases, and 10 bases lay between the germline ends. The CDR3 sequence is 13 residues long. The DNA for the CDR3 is TGTGCCAGCAGCCCCATAGGGTACAATGAGCAGTTCTTC. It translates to CASSPIGYNEQFF.

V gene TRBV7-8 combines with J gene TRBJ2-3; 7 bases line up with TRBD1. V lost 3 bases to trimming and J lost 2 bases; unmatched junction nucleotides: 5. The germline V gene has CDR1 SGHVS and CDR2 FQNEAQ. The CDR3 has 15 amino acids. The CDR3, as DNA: TGTGCCAGCAGCTTTCTCGGGACAGACACAGATACGCAGTATTTT. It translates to CASSFLGTDTDTQYF. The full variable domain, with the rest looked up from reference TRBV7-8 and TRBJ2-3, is GAGVSQSPRYKVAKRGQDVALRCDPISGHVSLFWYQQALGQGPEFLTYFQNEAQLDKSGLPSDRFFAERPEGSVSTLKIQRTQQEDSAVYLCASSFLGTDTDTQYFGPGTRLTVL.

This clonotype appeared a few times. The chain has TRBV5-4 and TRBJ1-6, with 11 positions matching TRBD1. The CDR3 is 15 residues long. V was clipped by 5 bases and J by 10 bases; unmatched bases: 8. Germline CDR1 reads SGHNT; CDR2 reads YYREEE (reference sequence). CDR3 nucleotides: TGTGCCAGCAGACCCGGACAGGGGGCATACTCACCCCTCCACTTT. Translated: CASRPGQGAYSPLHF. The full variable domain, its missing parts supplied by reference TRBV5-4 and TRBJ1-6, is ETGVTQSPTHLIKTRGQQVTLRCSSQSGHNTVSWYQQALGQGPQFIFQYYREEENGRGNFPPRFSGLQFPNYSSELNVNALELDDSALYLCASRPGQGAYSPLHFGNGTRLTVT.

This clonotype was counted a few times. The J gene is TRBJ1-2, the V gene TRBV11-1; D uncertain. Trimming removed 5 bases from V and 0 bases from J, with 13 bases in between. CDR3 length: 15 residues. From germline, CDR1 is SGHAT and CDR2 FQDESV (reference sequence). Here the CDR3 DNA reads TGTGCCAGCAGCCCCCGGGCGGGTTCTAACTATGGCTACACCTTC. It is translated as CASSPRAGSNYGYTF.

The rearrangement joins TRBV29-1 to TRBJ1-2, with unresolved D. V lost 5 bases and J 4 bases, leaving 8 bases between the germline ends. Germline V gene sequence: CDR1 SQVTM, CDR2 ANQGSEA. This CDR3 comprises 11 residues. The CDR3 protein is CSVPVSYGYTF. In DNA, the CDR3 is TGCAGCGTTCCGGTCTCCTATGGCTACACCTTC.

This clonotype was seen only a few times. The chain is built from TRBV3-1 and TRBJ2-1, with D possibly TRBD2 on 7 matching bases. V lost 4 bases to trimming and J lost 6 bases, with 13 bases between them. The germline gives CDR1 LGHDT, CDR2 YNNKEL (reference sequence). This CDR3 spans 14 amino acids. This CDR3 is CASSREGGLNEQFF. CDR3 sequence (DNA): TGTGCCAGCAGCCGCGAGGGGGGGCTCAATGAGCAGTTCTTC.

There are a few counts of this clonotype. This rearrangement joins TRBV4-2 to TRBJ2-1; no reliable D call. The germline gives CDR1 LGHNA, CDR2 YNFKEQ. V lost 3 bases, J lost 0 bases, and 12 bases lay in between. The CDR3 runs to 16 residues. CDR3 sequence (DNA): TGTGCCAGCAGCCAGGAAGCACTACGCTCCTACAATGAGCAGTTCTTC. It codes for CASSQEALRSYNEQFF.

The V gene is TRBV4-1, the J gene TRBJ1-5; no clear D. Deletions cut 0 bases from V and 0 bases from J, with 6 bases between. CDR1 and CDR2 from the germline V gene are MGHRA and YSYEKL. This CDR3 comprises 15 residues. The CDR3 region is CASSQDGDSNQPQHF. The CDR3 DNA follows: TGCGCCAGCAGCCAAGATGGGGATAGCAATCAGCCCCAGCATTTT.

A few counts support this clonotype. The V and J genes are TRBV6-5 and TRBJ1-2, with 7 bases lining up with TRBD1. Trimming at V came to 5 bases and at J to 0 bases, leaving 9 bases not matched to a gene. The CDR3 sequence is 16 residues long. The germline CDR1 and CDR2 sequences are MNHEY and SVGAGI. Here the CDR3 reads CASSPPSGQANYGYTF. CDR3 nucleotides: TGTGCCAGCAGTCCCCCATCCGGACAGGCTAACTATGGCTACACCTTC.

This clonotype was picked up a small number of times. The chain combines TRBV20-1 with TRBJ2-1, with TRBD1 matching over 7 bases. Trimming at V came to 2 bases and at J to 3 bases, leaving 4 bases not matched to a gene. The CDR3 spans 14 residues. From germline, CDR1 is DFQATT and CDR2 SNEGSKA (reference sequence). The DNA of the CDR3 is TGCAGTGCTAGACAAAGGGACAGCTACAATGAGCAGTTCTTC. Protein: CSARQRDSYNEQFF.

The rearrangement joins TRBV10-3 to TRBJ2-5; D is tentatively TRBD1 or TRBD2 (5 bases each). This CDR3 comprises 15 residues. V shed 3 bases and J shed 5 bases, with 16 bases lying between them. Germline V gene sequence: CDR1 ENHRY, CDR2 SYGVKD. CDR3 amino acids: CAISDYQQRGETQYF. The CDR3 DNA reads TGTGCCATCAGTGACTATCAACAGAGGGGTGAGACCCAGTACTTC.

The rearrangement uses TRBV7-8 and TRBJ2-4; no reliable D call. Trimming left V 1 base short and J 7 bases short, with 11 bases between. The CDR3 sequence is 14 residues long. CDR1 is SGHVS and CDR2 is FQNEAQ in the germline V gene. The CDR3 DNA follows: TGTGCCAGCAGCTTAGGGCAGAAATGGAACATTCAGTACTTC. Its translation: CASSLGQKWNIQYF.

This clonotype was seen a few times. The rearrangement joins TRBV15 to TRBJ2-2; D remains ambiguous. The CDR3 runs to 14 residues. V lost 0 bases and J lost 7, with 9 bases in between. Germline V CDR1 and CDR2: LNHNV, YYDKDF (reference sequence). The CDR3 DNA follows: TGTGCCACCAGCAGAGAAGGGTCACTCGGGGAGCTGTTTTTT. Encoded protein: CATSREGSLGELFF.

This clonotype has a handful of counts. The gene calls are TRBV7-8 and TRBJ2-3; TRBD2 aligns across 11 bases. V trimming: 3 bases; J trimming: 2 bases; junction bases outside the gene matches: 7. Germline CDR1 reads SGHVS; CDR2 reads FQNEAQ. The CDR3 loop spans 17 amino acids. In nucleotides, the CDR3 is TGTGCCAGCAGCTTCGTCCGACTAGCGGGAAACACAGATACGCAGTATTTT. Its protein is CASSFVRLAGNTDTQYF.

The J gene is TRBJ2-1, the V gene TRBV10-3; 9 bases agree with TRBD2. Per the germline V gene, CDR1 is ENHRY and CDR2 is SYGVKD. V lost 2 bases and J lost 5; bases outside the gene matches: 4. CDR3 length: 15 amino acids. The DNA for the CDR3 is TGTGCCATCAGTGAGGGGAGACTAGCGGACAATGAGCAGTTCTTC. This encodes CAISEGRLADNEQFF.

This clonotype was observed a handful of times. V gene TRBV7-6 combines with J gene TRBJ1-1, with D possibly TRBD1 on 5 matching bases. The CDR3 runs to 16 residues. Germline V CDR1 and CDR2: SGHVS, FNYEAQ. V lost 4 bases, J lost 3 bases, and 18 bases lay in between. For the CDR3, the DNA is TGTGCCAGCAGCTCACAATGGATCCCAGGGCACACTGAAGCTTTCTTT. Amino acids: CASSSQWIPGHTEAFF.

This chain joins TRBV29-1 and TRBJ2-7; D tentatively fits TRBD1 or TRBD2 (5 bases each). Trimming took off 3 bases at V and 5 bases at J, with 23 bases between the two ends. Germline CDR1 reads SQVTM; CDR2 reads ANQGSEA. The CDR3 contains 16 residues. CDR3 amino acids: CSVEVPVGRALNEQYF. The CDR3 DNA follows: TGCAGCGTTGAGGTTCCGGTGGGGCGGGCCCTTAACGAGCAGTACTTC.

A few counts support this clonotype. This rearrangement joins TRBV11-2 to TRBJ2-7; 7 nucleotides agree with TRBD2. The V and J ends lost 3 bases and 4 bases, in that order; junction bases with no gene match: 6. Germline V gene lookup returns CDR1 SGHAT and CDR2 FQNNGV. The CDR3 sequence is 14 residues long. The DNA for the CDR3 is TGTGCCAGCAGCTTGGCAGCGGGGCTTTACGAGCAGTACTTC. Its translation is CASSLAAGLYEQYF. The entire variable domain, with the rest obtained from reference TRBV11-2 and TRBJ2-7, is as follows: EAGVAQSPRYKIIEKRQSVAFWCNPISGHATLYWYQQILGQGPKLLIQFQNNGVVDDSQLPKDRFSAERLKGVDSTLKIQPAKLEDSAVYLCASSLAAGLYEQYFGPGTRLTVT.

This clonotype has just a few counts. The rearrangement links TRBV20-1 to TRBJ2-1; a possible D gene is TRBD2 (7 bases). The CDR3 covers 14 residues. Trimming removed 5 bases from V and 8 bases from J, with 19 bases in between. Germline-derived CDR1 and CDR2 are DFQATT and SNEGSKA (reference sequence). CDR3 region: CSAPRLGRGDEQFF. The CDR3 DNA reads TGCAGTGCTCCCCGCTTGGGGAGGGGGGATGAGCAGTTCTTC.

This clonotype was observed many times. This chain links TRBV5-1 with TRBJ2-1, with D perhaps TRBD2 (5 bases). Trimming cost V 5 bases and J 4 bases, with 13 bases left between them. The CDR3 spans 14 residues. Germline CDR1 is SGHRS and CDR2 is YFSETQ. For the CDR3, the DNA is TGCGCCAGCAGGTTCCCAACGGGGTACAATGAGCAGTTCTTC. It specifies CASRFPTGYNEQFF.

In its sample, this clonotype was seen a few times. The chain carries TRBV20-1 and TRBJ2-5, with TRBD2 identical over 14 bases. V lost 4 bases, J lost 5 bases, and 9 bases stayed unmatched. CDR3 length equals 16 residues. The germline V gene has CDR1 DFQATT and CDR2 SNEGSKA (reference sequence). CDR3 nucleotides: TGCAGTGCTATCGTACCGGGACTAGCGGGAGCGGAGACCCAGTACTTC. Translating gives CSAIVPGLAGAETQYF.

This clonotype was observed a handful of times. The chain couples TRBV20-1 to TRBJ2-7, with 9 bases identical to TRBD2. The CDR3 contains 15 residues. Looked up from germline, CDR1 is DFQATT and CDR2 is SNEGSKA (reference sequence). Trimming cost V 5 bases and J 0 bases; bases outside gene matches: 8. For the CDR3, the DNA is TGCAGTGCTGGGAGACTAGCGGAAAGCTCCTACGAGCAGTACTTC. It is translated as CSAGRLAESSYEQYF.

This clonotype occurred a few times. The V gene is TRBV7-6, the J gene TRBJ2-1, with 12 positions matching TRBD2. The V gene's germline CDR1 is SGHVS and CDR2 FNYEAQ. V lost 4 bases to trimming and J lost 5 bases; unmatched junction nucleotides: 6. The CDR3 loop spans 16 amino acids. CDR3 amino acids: CASSSRLAGDHNEQFF. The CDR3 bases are TGTGCCAGCAGCTCAAGACTAGCGGGAGACCACAATGAGCAGTTCTTC.

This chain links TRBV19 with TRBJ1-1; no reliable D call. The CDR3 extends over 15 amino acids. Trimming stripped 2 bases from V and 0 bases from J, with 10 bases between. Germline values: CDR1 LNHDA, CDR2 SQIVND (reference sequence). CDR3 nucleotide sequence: TGTGCCAGTAGTATAAGTGGGCATATGAACACTGAAGCTTTCTTT. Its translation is CASSISGHMNTEAFF.

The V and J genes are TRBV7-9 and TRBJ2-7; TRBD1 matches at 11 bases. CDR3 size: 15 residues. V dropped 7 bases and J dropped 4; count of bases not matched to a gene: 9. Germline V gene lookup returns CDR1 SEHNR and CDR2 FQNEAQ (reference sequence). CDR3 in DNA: TGTGCCAGCAACAACCGGGACAGGGGGATTTACGAGCAGTACTTC. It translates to CASNNRDRGIYEQYF. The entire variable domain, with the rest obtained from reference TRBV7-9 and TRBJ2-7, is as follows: DTGVSQNPRHKITKRGQNVTFRCDPISEHNRLYWYRQTLGQGPEFLTYFQNEAQLEKSRLLSDRFSAERPKGSFSTLEIQRTEQGDSAMYLCASNNRDRGIYEQYFGPGTRLTVT.